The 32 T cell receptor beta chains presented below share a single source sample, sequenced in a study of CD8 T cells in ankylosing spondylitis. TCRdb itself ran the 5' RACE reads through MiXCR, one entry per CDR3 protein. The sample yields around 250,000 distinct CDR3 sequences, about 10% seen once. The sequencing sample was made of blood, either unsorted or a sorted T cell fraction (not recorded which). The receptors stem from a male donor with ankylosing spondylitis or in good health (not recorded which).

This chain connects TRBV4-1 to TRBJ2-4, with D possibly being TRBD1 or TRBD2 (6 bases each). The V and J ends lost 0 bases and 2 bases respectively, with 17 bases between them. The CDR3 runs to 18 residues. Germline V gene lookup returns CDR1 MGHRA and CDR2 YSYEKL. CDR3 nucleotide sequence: TGCGCCAGCAGCCAAGATGGGAGGAACAGGGAAACCAAAAACATTCAGTACTTC. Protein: CASSQDGRNRETKNIQYF.

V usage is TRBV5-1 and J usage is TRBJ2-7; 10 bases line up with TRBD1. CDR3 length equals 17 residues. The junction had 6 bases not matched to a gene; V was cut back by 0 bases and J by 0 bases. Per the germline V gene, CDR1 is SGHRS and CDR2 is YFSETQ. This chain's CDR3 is CASSLAFGQGVSYEQYF. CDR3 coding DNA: TGCGCCAGCAGCTTGGCCTTTGGACAGGGGGTCTCCTACGAGCAGTACTTC.

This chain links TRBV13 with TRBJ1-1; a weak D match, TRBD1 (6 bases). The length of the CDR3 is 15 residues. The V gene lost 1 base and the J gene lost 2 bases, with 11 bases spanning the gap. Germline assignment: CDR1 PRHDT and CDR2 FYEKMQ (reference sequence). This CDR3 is CASSLEGGVNTEAFF. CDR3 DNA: TGTGCCAGCAGCTTAGAGGGGGGGGTAAACACTGAAGCTTTCTTT. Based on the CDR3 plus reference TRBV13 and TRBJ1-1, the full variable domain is AAGVIQSPRHLIKEKRETATLKCYPIPRHDTVYWYQQGPGQDPQFLISFYEKMQSDKGSIPDRFSAQQFSDYHSELNMSSLELGDSALYFCASSLEGGVNTEAFFGQGTRLTVV.

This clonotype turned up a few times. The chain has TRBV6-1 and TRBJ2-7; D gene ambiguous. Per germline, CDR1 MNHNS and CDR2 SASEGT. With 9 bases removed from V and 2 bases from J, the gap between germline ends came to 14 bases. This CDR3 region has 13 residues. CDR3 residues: CASGRIGAYEQYF. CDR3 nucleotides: TGTGCCAGTGGACGTATTGGAGCCTACGAGCAGTACTTC.

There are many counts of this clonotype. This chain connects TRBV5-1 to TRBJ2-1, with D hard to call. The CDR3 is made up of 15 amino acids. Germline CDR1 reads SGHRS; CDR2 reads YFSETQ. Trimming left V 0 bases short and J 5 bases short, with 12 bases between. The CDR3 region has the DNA TGCGCCAGCAGCTTGGGACGGCTTAAAGACAATGAGCAGTTCTTC. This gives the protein CASSLGRLKDNEQFF.

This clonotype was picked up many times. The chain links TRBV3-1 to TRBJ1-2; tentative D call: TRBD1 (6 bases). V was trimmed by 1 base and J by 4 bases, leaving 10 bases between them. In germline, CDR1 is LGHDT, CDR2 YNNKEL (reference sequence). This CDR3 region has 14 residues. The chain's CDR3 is CASSQGGASYGYTF. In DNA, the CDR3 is TGTGCCAGCAGCCAAGGGGGGGCCTCCTATGGCTACACCTTC.

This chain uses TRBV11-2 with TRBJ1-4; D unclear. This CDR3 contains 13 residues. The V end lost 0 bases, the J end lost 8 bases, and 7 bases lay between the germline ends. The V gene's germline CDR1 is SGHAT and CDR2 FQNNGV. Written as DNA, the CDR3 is TGTGCCAGCAGCTTAGATCCTTTGGAAAAACTGTTTTTT. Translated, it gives CASSLDPLEKLFF.

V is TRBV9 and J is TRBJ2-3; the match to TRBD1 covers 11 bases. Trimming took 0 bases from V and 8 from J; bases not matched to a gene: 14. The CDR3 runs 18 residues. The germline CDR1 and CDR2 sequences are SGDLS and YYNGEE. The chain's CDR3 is CASSVGSVGQGAFGTQYF. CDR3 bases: TGTGCCAGCAGCGTAGGATCAGTAGGACAGGGGGCTTTCGGTACGCAGTATTTT.

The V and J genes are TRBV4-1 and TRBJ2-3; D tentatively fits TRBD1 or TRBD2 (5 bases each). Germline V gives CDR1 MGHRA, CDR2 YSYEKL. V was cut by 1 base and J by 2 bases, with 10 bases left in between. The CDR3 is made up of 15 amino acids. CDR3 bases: TGCGCCAGCAGCCAAGTTGGGGGAGCCACAGATACGCAGTATTTT. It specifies CASSQVGGATDTQYF.

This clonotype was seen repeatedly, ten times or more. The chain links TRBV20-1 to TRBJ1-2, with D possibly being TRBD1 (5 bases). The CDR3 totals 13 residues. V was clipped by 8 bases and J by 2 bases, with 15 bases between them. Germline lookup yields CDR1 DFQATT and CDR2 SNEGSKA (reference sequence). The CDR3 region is CSYQGGANYGYTF. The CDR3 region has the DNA TGCAGTTACCAGGGAGGCGCGAACTATGGCTACACCTTC.

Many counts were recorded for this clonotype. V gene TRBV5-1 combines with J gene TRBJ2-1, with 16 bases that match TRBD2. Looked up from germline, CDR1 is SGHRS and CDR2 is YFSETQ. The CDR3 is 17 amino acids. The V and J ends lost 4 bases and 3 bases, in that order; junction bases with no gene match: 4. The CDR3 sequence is CASSRGLAGGGYNEQFF. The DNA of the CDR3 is TGCGCCAGCAGCCGGGGACTAGCGGGGGGGGGCTACAATGAGCAGTTCTTC.

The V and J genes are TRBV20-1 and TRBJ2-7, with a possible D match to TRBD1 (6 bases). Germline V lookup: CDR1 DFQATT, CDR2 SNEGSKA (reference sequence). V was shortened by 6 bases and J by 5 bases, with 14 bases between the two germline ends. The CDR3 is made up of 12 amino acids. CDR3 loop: CSASYRADEQYF. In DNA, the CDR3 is TGCAGTGCCTCATACAGGGCGGACGAGCAGTACTTC.

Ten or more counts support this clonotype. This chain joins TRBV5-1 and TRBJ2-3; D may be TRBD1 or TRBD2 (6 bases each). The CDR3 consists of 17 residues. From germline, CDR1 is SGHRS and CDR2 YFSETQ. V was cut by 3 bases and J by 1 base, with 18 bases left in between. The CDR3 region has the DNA TGCGCCAGCAGCTCGTGGGGACAACTAGCCGGCACAGATACGCAGTATTTT. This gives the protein CASSSWGQLAGTDTQYF. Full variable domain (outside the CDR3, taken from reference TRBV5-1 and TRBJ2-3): KAGVTQTPRYLIKTRGQQVTLSCSPISGHRSVSWYQQTPGQGLQFLFEYFSETQRNKGNFPGRFSGRQFSNSRSEMNVSTLELGDSALYLCASSSWGQLAGTDTQYFGPGTRLTVL.

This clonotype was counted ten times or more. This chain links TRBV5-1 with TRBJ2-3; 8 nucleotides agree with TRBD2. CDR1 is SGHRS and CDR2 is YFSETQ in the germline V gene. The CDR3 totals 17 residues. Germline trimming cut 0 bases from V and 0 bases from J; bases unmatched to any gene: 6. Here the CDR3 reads CASSLVAGKVSTDTQYF. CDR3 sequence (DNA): TGCGCCAGCAGCTTGGTAGCGGGGAAGGTGAGCACAGATACGCAGTATTTT. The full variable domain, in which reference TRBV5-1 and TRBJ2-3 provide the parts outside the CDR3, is KAGVTQTPRYLIKTRGQQVTLSCSPISGHRSVSWYQQTPGQGLQFLFEYFSETQRNKGNFPGRFSGRQFSNSRSEMNVSTLELGDSALYLCASSLVAGKVSTDTQYFGPGTRLTVL.

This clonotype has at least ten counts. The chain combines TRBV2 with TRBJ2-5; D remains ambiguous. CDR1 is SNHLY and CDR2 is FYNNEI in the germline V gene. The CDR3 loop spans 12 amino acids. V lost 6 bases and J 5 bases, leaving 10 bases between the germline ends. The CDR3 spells CASRTDLETQYF. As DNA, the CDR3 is TGTGCCAGCAGAACAGACTTGGAGACCCAGTACTTC.

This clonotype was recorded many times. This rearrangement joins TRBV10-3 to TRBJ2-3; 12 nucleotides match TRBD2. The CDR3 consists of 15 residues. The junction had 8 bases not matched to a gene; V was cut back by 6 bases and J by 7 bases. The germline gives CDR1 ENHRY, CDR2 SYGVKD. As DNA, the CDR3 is TGTGCCATCAGCGGGCTAGCGGGGGGGCGAAATACGCAGTATTTT. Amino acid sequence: CAISGLAGGRNTQYF.

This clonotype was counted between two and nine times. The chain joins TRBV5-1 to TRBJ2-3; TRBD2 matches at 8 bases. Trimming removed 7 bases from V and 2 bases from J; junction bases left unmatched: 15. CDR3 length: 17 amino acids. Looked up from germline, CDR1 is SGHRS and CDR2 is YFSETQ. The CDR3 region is CASAVKFVAGNTDTQYF. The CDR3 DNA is TGCGCCAGCGCTGTCAAATTTGTAGCGGGGAACACAGATACGCAGTATTTT.

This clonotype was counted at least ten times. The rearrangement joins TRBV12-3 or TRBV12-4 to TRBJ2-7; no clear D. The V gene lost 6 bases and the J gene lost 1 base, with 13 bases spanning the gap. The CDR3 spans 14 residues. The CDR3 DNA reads TGTGCCAGCAGCTGGACGGGCCGTTCCTACGAGCAGTACTTC. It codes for CASSWTGRSYEQYF.

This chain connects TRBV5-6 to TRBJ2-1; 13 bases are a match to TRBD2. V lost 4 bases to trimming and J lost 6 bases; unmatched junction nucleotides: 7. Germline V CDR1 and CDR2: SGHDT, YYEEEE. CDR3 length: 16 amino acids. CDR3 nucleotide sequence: TGTGCCAGCAGCCCGCCAACTAGCGGGGGGGGCAATGAGCAGTTCTTC. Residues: CASSPPTSGGGNEQFF.

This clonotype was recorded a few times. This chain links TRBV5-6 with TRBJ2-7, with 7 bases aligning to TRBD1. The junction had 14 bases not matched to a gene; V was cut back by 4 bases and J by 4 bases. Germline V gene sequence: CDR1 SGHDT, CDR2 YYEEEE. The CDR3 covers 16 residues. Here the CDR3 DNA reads TGTGCCAGCAGCGTCGGGACAGCAAACATCAATTACGAGCAGTACTTC. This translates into CASSVGTANINYEQYF.

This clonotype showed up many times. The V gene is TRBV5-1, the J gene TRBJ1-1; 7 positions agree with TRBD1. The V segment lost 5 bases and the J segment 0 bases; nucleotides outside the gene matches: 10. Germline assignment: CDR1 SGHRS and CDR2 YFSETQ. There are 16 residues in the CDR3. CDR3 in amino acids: CASSLRPGGMNTEAFF. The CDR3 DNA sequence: TGCGCCAGCAGTCTACGGCCAGGGGGAATGAACACTGAAGCTTTCTTT.

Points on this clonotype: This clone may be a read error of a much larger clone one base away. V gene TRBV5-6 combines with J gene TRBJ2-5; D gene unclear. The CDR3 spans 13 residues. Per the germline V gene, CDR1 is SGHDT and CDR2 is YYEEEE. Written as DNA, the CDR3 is TGTGCCAGCAGCTCTGTACCACAAGAGGCCCAGTACTTC. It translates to CASSSVPQEAQYF.

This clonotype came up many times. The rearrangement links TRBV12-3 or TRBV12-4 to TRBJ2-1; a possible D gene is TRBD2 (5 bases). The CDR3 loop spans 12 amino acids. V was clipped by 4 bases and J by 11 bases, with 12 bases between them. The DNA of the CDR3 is TGTGCCAGCAGTTCTGAGCGGTCTAAGCAGTTCTTC. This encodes CASSSERSKQFF.

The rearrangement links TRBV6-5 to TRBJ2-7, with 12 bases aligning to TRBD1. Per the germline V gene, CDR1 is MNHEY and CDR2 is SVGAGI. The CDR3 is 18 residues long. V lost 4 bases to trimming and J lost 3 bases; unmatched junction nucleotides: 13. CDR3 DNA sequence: TGTGCCAGCAGTTCCCGAGGGACAGGGGGCGGTTCGGTCTACGAGCAGTACTTC. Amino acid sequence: CASSSRGTGGGSVYEQYF.

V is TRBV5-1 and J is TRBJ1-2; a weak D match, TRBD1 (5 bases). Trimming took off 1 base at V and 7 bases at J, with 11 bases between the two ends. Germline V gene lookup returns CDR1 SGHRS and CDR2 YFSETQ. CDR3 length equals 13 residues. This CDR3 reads CASSLPGITGYTF. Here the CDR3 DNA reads TGCGCCAGCAGCTTGCCAGGGATAACTGGCTACACCTTC.

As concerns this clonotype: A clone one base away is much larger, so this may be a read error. The CDR3 is CASSLDPRNEQFF. The CDR3 DNA follows: TGCGCCAGCAGCTTGGACCCTAGGAATGAGCAGTTCTTC. V is TRBV5-1 and J is TRBJ2-1; the D is unclear. CDR1 and CDR2 from the germline V gene are SGHRS and YFSETQ. The CDR3 covers 13 residues. The V end lost 0 bases, the J end lost 7 bases, and 8 bases lay between the germline ends.

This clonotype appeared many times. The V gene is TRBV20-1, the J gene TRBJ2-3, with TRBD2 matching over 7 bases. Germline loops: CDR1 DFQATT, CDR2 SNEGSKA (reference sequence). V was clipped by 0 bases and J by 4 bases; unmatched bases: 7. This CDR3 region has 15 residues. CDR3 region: CSAREAGVGSDTQYF. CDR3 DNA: TGCAGTGCTAGAGAGGCGGGAGTAGGATCAGATACGCAGTATTTT.

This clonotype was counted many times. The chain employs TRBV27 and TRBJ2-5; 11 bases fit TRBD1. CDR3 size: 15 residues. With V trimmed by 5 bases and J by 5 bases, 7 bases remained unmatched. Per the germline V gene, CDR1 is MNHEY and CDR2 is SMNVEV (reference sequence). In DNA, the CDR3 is TGTGCCAGCAGTCCCGGACAGGGGGCGAAGGAGACCCAGTACTTC. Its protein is CASSPGQGAKETQYF.

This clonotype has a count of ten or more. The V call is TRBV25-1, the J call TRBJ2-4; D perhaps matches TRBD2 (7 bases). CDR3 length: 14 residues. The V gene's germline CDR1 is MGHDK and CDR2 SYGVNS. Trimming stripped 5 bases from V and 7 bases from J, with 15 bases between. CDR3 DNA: TGTGCCAGCAGTAGGGGGGGCGAATGGAACATTCAGTACTTC. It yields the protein CASSRGGEWNIQYF. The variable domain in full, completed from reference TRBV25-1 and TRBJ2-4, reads EADIYQTPRYLVIGTGKKITLECSQTMGHDKMYWYQQDPGMELHLIHYSYGVNSTEKGDLSSESTVSRIRTEHFPLTLESARPSHTSQYLCASSRGGEWNIQYFGAGTRLSVL.

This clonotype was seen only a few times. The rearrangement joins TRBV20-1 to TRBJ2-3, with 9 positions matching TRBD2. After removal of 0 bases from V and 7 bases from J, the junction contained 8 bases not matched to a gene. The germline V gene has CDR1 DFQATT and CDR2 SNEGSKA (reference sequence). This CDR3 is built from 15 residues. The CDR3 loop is CSARDAASGDHTQYF. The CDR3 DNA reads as TGCAGTGCTAGAGATGCGGCTAGCGGGGACCATACGCAGTATTTT.

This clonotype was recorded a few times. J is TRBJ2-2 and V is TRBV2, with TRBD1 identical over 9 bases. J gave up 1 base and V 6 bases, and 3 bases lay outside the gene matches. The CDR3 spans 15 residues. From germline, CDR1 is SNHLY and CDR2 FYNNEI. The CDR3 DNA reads TGTGCCAGCAGACCGGGACAGGGGAACACCGGGGAGCTGTTTTTT. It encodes CASRPGQGNTGELFF.

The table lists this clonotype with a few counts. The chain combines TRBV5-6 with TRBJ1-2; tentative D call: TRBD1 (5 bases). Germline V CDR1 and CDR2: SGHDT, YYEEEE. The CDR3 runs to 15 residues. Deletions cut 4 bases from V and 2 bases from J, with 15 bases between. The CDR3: CASSRRQSSNYGYTF. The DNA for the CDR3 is TGTGCCAGCAGCCGGCGACAGTCCTCGAACTATGGCTACACCTTC.